The T cell receptor beta chain described here comes from a study of control samples from healthy donors and cancer patients. Germline CDR1 reads LNHDA; CDR2 reads SQIVND (reference sequence). The CDR3 length is 15 residues. After removal of 8 bases from V and 3 bases from J, the junction contained 11 bases not matched to a gene. This clone was counted once. The assay was immunoSEQ multiplex PCR, and TCRdb's table has in-frame clones only and misses some. In the table there are some 140,000 clones, around nine tenths of which are singletons. This TCR was sampled from a woman between 25 and 40 years old in good health. The chain couples TRBV19 to TRBJ2-5, with TRBD2 matching over 8 bases. The sequenced material came from blood. The CDR3 here is CASGLVGRGKETQYF. CDR3 bases: TGTGCCAGTGGCTTGGTCGGGAGGGGGAAAGAGACCCAGTACTTC.